The 21 T cell receptor beta chains in this list originate from one sample, sequenced in a study of blood T cells in healthy people across ages. A second PCR of 7 to 11 cycles used a sample-barcoded 5' primer and a J-beta primer mix. Using its own MiXCR run on the 5' RACE reads, TCRdb lists one record per CDR3 protein. The data show 1.5 million to 2 million distinct CDR3 sequences, with 28% seen just once and 7.7% held by the top ten. Sequenced input: blood. The receptors originated from a woman in her twenties or thirties in good health.

The chain has TRBV7-3 and TRBJ2-2; the D is unclear. The CDR3 extends over 13 amino acids. Germline loops: CDR1 SGHTA, CDR2 FQGTGA. V was trimmed by 5 bases and J by 6 bases, leaving 10 bases between them. The CDR3 nucleotides are TGTGCCAGCAGCCTTGCTTTGGCCGGGGAGCTGTTTTTT. This encodes CASSLALAGELFF.

This clonotype was detected a few times. CDR3 sequence: CSVADYEQYF. CDR3 DNA sequence: TGCAGCGTGGCCGACTACGAGCAGTACTTC. The gene calls are TRBV29-1 and TRBJ2-7; unclear D gene. CDR3 size: 10 residues. Germline loops: CDR1 SQVTM, CDR2 ANQGSEA. V was shortened by 6 bases and J by 3 bases, with 6 bases between the two germline ends.

On this clonotype itself: The junction shows a germline mismatch at one end, possibly a read error. The chain has TRBV9 and TRBJ2-7; either TRBD1 or TRBD2 may supply D (5 bases each). TRBJ2-5 explains the end of the DNA better; the J call may be wrong. Germline-derived CDR1 and CDR2 are SGDLS and YYNGEE. This CDR3 spans 13 amino acids. The CDR3 nucleotides read TGTACCAGTTCTAGGGGAGTAGGCGAGACCCAGTACTTC. Its protein is CTSSRGVGETQYF.

This clonotype was counted only a few times. V and J are TRBV18 and TRBJ1-4; D is unresolved. Germline CDR1 KGHSH, CDR2 LQKENI. The CDR3 has 13 amino acids. Trimming shortened V by 4 bases and J by 6 bases, and 9 bases separated the two germline ends. The CDR3 spells CASSQGEDEKLFF. CDR3 DNA: TGTGCCAGCTCACAGGGCGAGGATGAAAAACTGTTTTTT.

CDR3 bases: TGTGCCAGCAGCTCAAACTGGCAGGGTCTCACTGAAGCTTTCTTT. Translated: CASSSNWQGLTEAFF. This sequence joins TRBV7-2 and TRBJ1-1; a possible D gene is TRBD1 (5 bases). Germline CDR1 is SGHTA and CDR2 is FQGNSA. This CDR3 is built from 15 residues. Trimming removed 4 bases from V and 4 bases from J, with 16 bases in between.

To note about this clonotype: With a much larger clone just one base away, this may be a read error. CDR3 amino acids: CAGSLGQGFYGYTF. CDR3 coding DNA: TGTGCCGGCAGCTTGGGACAGGGCTTCTATGGCTACACCTTC. The chain joins TRBV11-2 to TRBJ1-2; TRBD1 aligns across 9 bases. CDR1 SGHAT and CDR2 FQNNGV come from the germline V gene. The CDR3 extends over 14 amino acids.

This clonotype showed up just a few times. The chain has TRBV7-2 and TRBJ1-4; no definite D call. Germline CDR1 and CDR2: SGHTA and FQGNSA. With 0 bases removed from V and 6 bases from J, the gap between germline ends came to 11 bases. CDR3 length equals 15 residues. The CDR3 sequence: CASSLASGVDEKLFF. CDR3 nucleotide sequence: TGTGCCAGCAGCTTAGCCTCTGGGGTGGATGAAAAACTGTTTTTT.

The chain combines TRBV28 with TRBJ2-1, with D hard to call. V lost 3 bases, J lost 9 bases, and 12 bases lay in between. Germline loops: CDR1 MDHEN, CDR2 SYDVKM. The CDR3 extends over 13 amino acids. The CDR3 is CASSLVGFAEQFF. CDR3 DNA: TGTGCCAGCAGTTTGGTTGGCTTCGCTGAGCAGTTCTTC.

The table lists this clonotype with a few counts. V usage is TRBV27 and J usage is TRBJ1-6, with a tentative D call TRBD1 (6 bases). V lost 5 bases and J lost 7, with 18 bases in between. The CDR3 runs 16 residues. The V gene's germline CDR1 is MNHEY and CDR2 SMNVEV (reference sequence). The CDR3 sequence is CASSPPGRGGNSPLHF. The CDR3 DNA follows: TGTGCCAGCAGTCCCCCGGGCAGGGGAGGGAATTCACCCCTCCACTTT.

The chain carries TRBV7-9 and TRBJ2-1, with 7 bases identical to TRBD1. The CDR3 is 15 amino acids. The junction had 9 bases not matched to a gene; V was cut back by 2 bases and J by 8 bases. Germline V gene sequence: CDR1 SEHNR, CDR2 FQNEAQ (reference sequence). Here the CDR3 reads CASSLTTGQIHEQFF. CDR3 DNA: TGTGCCAGCAGCTTAACCACGGGACAGATTCATGAGCAGTTCTTC.

Many counts were recorded for this clonotype. This rearrangement joins TRBV2 to TRBJ2-4; weak D call: TRBD2 (5 bases). The germline gives CDR1 SNHLY, CDR2 FYNNEI. V was cut by 7 bases and J by 3 bases, with 13 bases left in between. This CDR3 has 14 residues. CDR3 sequence reads: CASTGEFGKNIQYF. The CDR3 DNA reads TGTGCCAGCACCGGGGAGTTCGGCAAAAACATTCAGTACTTC.

This clonotype occurred a few times. The chain joins TRBV9 to TRBJ2-3; D is possibly TRBD1 or TRBD2 (5 bases each). Trimming removed 3 bases from V and 4 bases from J, with 15 bases in between. Germline CDR1 is SGDLS and CDR2 is YYNGEE. There are 15 residues in the CDR3. CDR3 nucleotides: TGTGCCAGCAGCGCTTCCCCGGGGCTTTCAGATACGCAGTATTTT. Translation: CASSASPGLSDTQYF.

Notes on this clonotype: The junction differs from germline at one of its ends, possibly a read error. CDR3 residues: CASSLIAPPLIAGVGTDAQYF. CDR3 bases: TGTGCCAGCAGTTTGATAGCCCCCCCCCTTATTGCGGGGGTTGGCACAGATGCGCAGTATTTT. This chain uses TRBV12-3 or TRBV12-4 with TRBJ2-3; 7 bases match TRBD2. The CDR3 is made up of 21 amino acids.

The rearrangement uses TRBV4-1 and TRBJ2-4; 7 bases agree with TRBD1. This CDR3 has 13 amino acids. V was clipped by 8 bases and J by 5 bases; unmatched bases: 6. The germline V gene encodes CDR1 MGHRA and CDR2 YSYEKL. The CDR3: CASGERGQNIQYF. The DNA for the CDR3 is TGCGCCAGCGGAGAAAGGGGGCAAAACATTCAGTACTTC.

This clonotype came up a few times. This chain connects TRBV5-1 to TRBJ1-2; 8 bases map to TRBD1. The CDR3 consists of 15 residues. Germline CDR1 reads SGHRS; CDR2 reads YFSETQ. With 4 bases clipped from V and 0 bases from J, the junction kept 5 bases outside the gene matches. The CDR3 here is CASSMTGDPNYGYTF. The CDR3 DNA is TGCGCCAGCAGCATGACAGGGGACCCTAACTATGGCTACACCTTC.

The chain uses TRBV4-2 and TRBJ2-2; D gene uncertain. Germline CDR1 reads LGHNA; CDR2 reads YNFKEQ. The CDR3 is 14 residues long. V was shortened by 0 bases and J by 6 bases, with 8 bases between the two germline ends. CDR3 sequence (DNA): TGTGCCAGCAGCCAAGATACGGCGGCCGGGGAGCTGTTTTTT. Protein: CASSQDTAAGELFF.

This chain joins TRBV9 and TRBJ2-1; the match to TRBD1 covers 7 bases. Germline CDR1 and CDR2: SGDLS and YYNGEE. CDR3 length: 15 amino acids. V lost 0 bases to trimming and J lost 3 bases; unmatched junction nucleotides: 3. The DNA for the CDR3 is TGTGCCAGCAGCGTAGAGGGGGCCATCTACAATGAGCAGTTCTTC. It codes for CASSVEGAIYNEQFF.

This chain uses TRBV5-1 with TRBJ2-5; D is unclear. The CDR3 extends over 14 amino acids. Germline CDR1 and CDR2: SGHRS and YFSETQ. V gave up 0 bases and J gave up 11 bases, with 17 bases separating them. CDR3 amino acids: CASSLDVQYNEQYF. As DNA, the CDR3 is TGCGCCAGCAGCTTGGATGTTCAGTACAATGAGCAGTACTTC.

This chain links TRBV20-1 with TRBJ2-7; TRBD2 aligns across 10 bases. The J segment lost 0 bases and the V segment lost 3 bases, leaving 5 bases of the junction unmatched. CDR3 length: 15 amino acids. The germline V gene encodes CDR1 DFQATT and CDR2 SNEGSKA (reference sequence). The CDR3 spells CSARGGTSDSYEQYF. The CDR3 region has the DNA TGCAGTGCTAGGGGTGGGACTAGCGACTCCTACGAGCAGTACTTC.

This clonotype was detected many times. The gene calls are TRBV20-1 and TRBJ2-7; 11 nucleotides match TRBD2. Germline lookup yields CDR1 DFQATT and CDR2 SNEGSKA (reference sequence). CDR3 size: 14 residues. The V segment lost 5 bases and the J segment 1 base; nucleotides outside the gene matches: 4. The CDR3: CSAPGTSGSYEQYF. CDR3 in DNA: TGCAGTGCTCCCGGGACTAGCGGTTCCTACGAGCAGTACTTC.

With respect to this clonotype: This could be a read error, since a much larger clone is one nucleotide away. The gene calls are TRBV12-3 or TRBV12-4 and TRBJ2-4; TRBD1 matches at 8 bases. The CDR3 loop spans 15 amino acids. CDR3 amino acids: CASNLVGTGKNIQYF. In DNA, the CDR3 is TGTGCCAGCAATTTAGTGGGGACAGGTAAAAACATTCAGTACTTC.